Below, one TCR beta chain is given with its context. Antigen specificity is unknown. The same CDR3 also results from other DNA sequences found in this sample. Peripheral blood came from all dose cohorts at three timepoints. Trimming stripped 0 bases from V and 6 bases from J, with 15 bases between. Germline loops: CDR1 SGDLS, CDR2 YYNGEE. CDR3 size: 15 residues. This specimen comes from a study of OX40 agonist ivuxolimab in advanced cancers. At the level of the study: Partial responses were recorded for three patients, including one with hepatocellular carcinoma and two with cutaneous melanoma. Study outcomes and limitations: The study did not work out the antigen specificity of the expanded peripheral T cells.

Produced via immunoSEQ multiplex PCR; TCRdb's table is partial and in-frame only. The sample holds tens of thousands of clones, 86% seen once. The TCR comes from an adult with an advanced solid tumor such as melanoma, head and neck, liver or kidney cancer. This material consisted of CD4+ or CD8+ T cells sorted from blood, taken in a trial of the OX40 agonist ivuxolimab. The rearrangement links TRBV9 to TRBJ1-1; D unresolved. The chain's CDR3 is CASSVGPGAGAEAFF. DNA for the CDR3: TGTGCCAGCAGCGTAGGCCCGGGCGCTGGGGCTGAAGCTTTCTTT.